Detailed here is one TCR beta chain. These data are taken from a study of blood T cell repertoires in COVID-19. In the study overall: Nucleic acid was either cDNA or gDNA, and it came from T cells, B-cell-depleted T cells, or PBMCs.

The CDR3 extends over 16 amino acids. Germline V gene data show CDR1 as PRHDT and CDR2 as FYEKMQ (reference sequence). V was pared by 5 bases and J by 1 base, with 15 bases between. Method: immunoSEQ multiplex PCR; TCRdb's copy keeps in-frame clones and lacks some. The sample has some 490,000 clones, 70% to 90% seen once; the top ten hold approximately 3.4%. The source of this sequence is a human donor in a cohort sampled during active COVID-19. The rearrangement joins TRBV13 to TRBJ2-1; tentative D call: TRBD2 (6 bases). Sequencing was performed on peripheral blood. Here the CDR3 DNA reads TGTGCCAGCAGCCCCCATAGCGGACCGTCCTACAATGAGCAGTTCTTC. Its protein is CASSPHSGPSYNEQFF.